Listed below are T cell receptor beta chains from one sample, sequenced in a study of T cell responses to AZD1222 COVID-19 vaccine. Only in-frame clones appear in the TCRdb table, and some are missing; sequencing was by immunoSEQ multiplex PCR. This table holds roughly 150,000 clones, roughly nine tenths found once. The material was peripheral blood, obtained 28 days after the second AZD1222 dose. The source is an adult who received the AZD1222 COVID-19 vaccine. CDR3s include the opening cysteine and the closing phenylalanine or tryptophan. The D gene is left open where the match is weak. Size is stated for part of the rows, as once, few or many counts, or as a class when the clone is expanded.

CDR3aa,CDR3nt,abundance,v_gene,j_gene,d_gene
CASSDQGLGDTQYF,TGTGCCAGCAGTGACCAGGGGCTGGGGGATACGCAGTATTTT,-,TRBV2,TRBJ2-3,-
CASSLRAGSGRRQETQYF,TGTGCCAGCAGTTTAAGGGCTGGGAGCGGGAGACGCCAAGAGACCCAGTACTTC,-,TRBV28,TRBJ2-5,TRBD2
CASRGREGRTREQHF,TGTGCCAGCAGGGGGAGGGAAGGCCGCACGAGGGAACAGCATTTT,-,TRBV27,TRBJ1-5,-
CASSQDGRGHRDTEAFF,TGTGCCAGCAGCCAAGATGGCAGGGGGCATAGGGACACTGAAGCTTTCTTT,-,TRBV3-1/TRBV3-2,TRBJ1-1,TRBD1
CASSPSGPSSYEQYF,TGTGCCAGCAGCCCGAGCGGGCCGAGCTCCTACGAGCAGTACTTC,-,TRBV7-2,TRBJ2-7,-
CASSRLAGEMGGELFF,TGTGCCAGCAGCCGACTAGCGGGAGAAATGGGCGGGGAGCTGTTTTTT,-,TRBV6-2/TRBV6-3,TRBJ2-2,TRBD2
CASGTGANVLTF,TGTGCCAGCGGGACAGGGGCCAACGTCCTGACTTTC,-,TRBV27,TRBJ2-6,-
CASSGNRELGTDTQYF,TGTGCCAGCAGCGGGAACCGGGAGCTTGGAACAGATACGCAGTATTTT,-,TRBV7-8,TRBJ2-3,-
CASSLGYRGGDGYTF,TGTGCCAGCAGCTTAGGCTACAGGGGCGGCGATGGCTACACCTTC,once,TRBV7-2,TRBJ1-2,TRBD1
CASRTPGQGLNTEAFF,TGTGCCAGCAGGACCCCGGGACAGGGATTGAACACTGAAGCTTTCTTT,-,TRBV6-6,TRBJ1-1,TRBD1
CATSDATGDTYNEQFF,TGTGCCACCAGTGACGCCACAGGGGATACCTACAATGAGCAGTTCTTC,-,TRBV24-1,TRBJ2-1,TRBD1
CASSVEGQVYGYTF,TGCGCCAGCAGCGTCGAGGGACAGGTCTATGGCTACACCTTC,-,TRBV5-1,TRBJ1-2,TRBD1
CASSLVGAGNNQETQYF,TGTGCCAGCAGCTTAGTCGGAGCGGGGAATAATCAAGAGACCCAGTACTTC,-,TRBV7-2,TRBJ2-5,TRBD2
CSALPRADFTDTQYF,TGCAGCGCCCTCCCCCGGGCGGATTTCACAGATACGCAGTATTTT,-,TRBV29-1,TRBJ2-3,-
CASSYRDRDGEQFF,TGTGCCAGCAGCTACCGGGACAGGGATGGTGAGCAGTTCTTC,-,TRBV5-4,TRBJ2-1,TRBD1
CASSYWTAYEQYF,TGTGCCAGCAGTTACTGGACAGCCTACGAGCAGTACTTC,-,TRBV6-2/TRBV6-3,TRBJ2-7,-
CASMGRGALEQETQYF,TGCGCCAGCATGGGCAGGGGGGCTTTAGAACAAGAGACCCAGTACTTC,-,TRBV5-1,TRBJ2-5,-
CASSPPSGYYGYTF,TGTGCCAGCTCACCACCGAGCGGGTACTATGGCTACACCTTC,few,TRBV18,TRBJ1-2,-
CSAPVTEAFF,TGCAGTGCCCCTGTCACTGAAGCTTTCTTT,once,TRBV20-1,TRBJ1-1,-
CASSQSWDSSGNTIYF,TGCGCCAGCAGCCAATCTTGGGACAGCTCTGGAAACACCATATATTTT,once,TRBV4-3,TRBJ1-3,TRBD1
CASSPPGHFPGYGYTF,TGTGCCAGCTCACCACCGGGACACTTTCCAGGATATGGCTACACCTTC,-,TRBV18,TRBJ1-2,-
CASSAGTGNRAPQHF,TGTGCCAGCAGCGCCGGGACAGGGAATCGGGCGCCCCAGCATTTT,many,TRBV7-2,TRBJ1-5,TRBD1
CASSLAGGASTDTQYF,TGTGCCAGCAGTTTGGCAGGGGGGGCCAGCACAGATACGCAGTATTTT,-,TRBV28,TRBJ2-3,-
CASGPTGANYGYTF,TGCGCCAGCGGTCCGACAGGGGCGAACTATGGCTACACCTTC,-,TRBV10-1,TRBJ1-2,TRBD1
CASTLTSGGALAQYF,TGTGCCAGCACCTTGACTAGCGGGGGGGCACTAGCGCAGTATTTT,-,TRBV6-5,TRBJ2-3,TRBD2
CSVDFSSNTEAFF,TGCAGCGTTGACTTTTCGTCGAACACTGAAGCTTTCTTT,-,TRBV29-1,TRBJ1-1,-
CASSAVGGNTGELFF,TGCGCCAGCAGTGCCGTCGGGGGAAACACCGGGGAGCTGTTTTTT,-,TRBV10-2,TRBJ2-2,-
CASSLRRGQETQYF,TGTGCCAGCAGCTTACGACGGGGCCAAGAGACCCAGTACTTC,-,TRBV7-2,TRBJ2-5,-
CASSHQILAGGVETQYF,TGTGCCAGCAGCCACCAAATACTAGCGGGGGGAGTGGAGACCCAGTACTTC,-,TRBV3-1/TRBV3-2,TRBJ2-5,TRBD2
CASTLGLGHEQYF,TGTGCCAGCACTCTGGGCCTAGGCCACGAGCAGTACTTC,-,TRBV5-6,TRBJ2-7,-
CASSAPTGDEQYF,TGTGCCAGCAGCGCACCAACAGGGGACGAGCAGTACTTC,-,TRBV9,TRBJ2-7,TRBD1